This T cell receptor (beta chain) was found in a study of blood T cell repertoires in COVID-19. Study context: Researchers got acute and convalescent COVID-19 samples from the United States, Italy and Spain.

Exposed study participants had met a COVID-19 case within 2 weeks before entry. Original processing notes: Reference gene primer amplification gave estimated nucleated cell counts. TCRdb's copy holds only in-frame clones and misses some; the assay was immunoSEQ multiplex PCR. That table supplies the V and J calls and clone size; D and trimming were determined from the DNA. This table holds 200,000 to 250,000 clones, around 90% found once. Sequencing input: PBMCs or T cells enriched from blood (not recorded which). The receptor was isolated from a man aged 45-65 years who had been exposed to COVID-19.

The CDR3 DNA reads TGTGCCAGCAGCCAAGATTATACTAGCGGTGGCAATGAGCAGTTCTTC. This gives the protein CASSQDYTSGGNEQFF. V is TRBV4-2 and J is TRBJ2-1, with 8 bases identical to TRBD2. The CDR3 has 16 amino acids. Germline V lookup: CDR1 LGHNA, CDR2 YNFKEQ. Unmatched junction bases numbered 7, after V lost 0 bases and J lost 6 bases.